This T cell receptor (beta chain) was recorded in a study of spatial heterogeneity in lung cancer (dated by TCRdb to about 2019). Some background on the complete study: Beta-chain transcripts were consistently detected in greater numbers than alpha-chain transcripts, which likely reflected higher beta-chain transcript abundance. In the raw uncorrected reads, each unique combination of TCR and UMI appeared on average more than ten times. At surgery, both alpha and beta chains were TCR-sequenced in some 220 tumor regions, some 64 matched nontumor lung samples and 56 PBMC samples. In non-small cell lung cancer, the study made a quantitative comparison of TCR alpha and beta repertoires among multiple tumor regions, matched nontumor lung and blood. Nonsynonymous mutation counts, determined by whole-exome sequencing of tumor tissue, were related to TCR repertoire features. Points the paper makes about the study in general: Additional single-cell paired TCR alpha and beta sequencing was considered necessary to confirm, at a functional level, the hypothesis that regional TCRs recognize regional mutations. Ubiquitous expanded tumor TCRs were found in blood more often at tumor resection than at routine follow-up.

The time point label here, explained by the study, means: sample taken at primary tumor resection. Whole RNA extracted from tumor and nontumor lung tissue, or from cryopreserved PBMC samples, was used for TCR sequencing without cell sorting. The donors were 65 to 90 patients from the lung TRACERx cohort who had early-stage, untreated non-small cell lung cancer. Only patients with enough RNA available from two or more tumor regions were chosen for TCR sequencing. Via the germline V gene (reference sequence), CDR1 is SEHNR and CDR2 FQNEAQ. The germline ends are 7 bases apart after V is trimmed by 3 bases and J by 5 bases. Inclusive of the bounding cysteine and phenylalanine, the CDR3 is 12 residues long. Just the 36-base CDR3 DNA is kept, in frame starting at base 1. Only a few counts were recorded for this clonotype. Its antigen specificity is not known. No much larger clonotype is one base removed from it; base qualities were not supplied.

Library preparation employed 5' RACE. Sequencer: NextSeq 500. To allow correction of PCR and sequencing errors, the TCR library protocol tagged every TCR cDNA molecule with a unique molecular identifier. Per the original workflow: Decombinator tools were used for TCR identification, UMI-based error correction and CDR3 extraction. TCRs above a frequency of 2 per 1,000, corresponding to the top 1% of the tumor frequency distribution, were defined as expanded. Renyi diversity was calculated using the R vegan package after each repertoire was subsampled 100 times to 5,000 TCRs. CDR3 similarity networks were built from amino acid triplet string-kernel similarity, connecting CDR3s with pairwise similarity above 0.82. TCRdb handled the public reads itself, with Q25 trimming in fastp and clone calling in MiXCR, and kept productive beta chains. Each CDR3 protein appears once, grouped with its most common genes and DNA. These V and J calls derive from TCRdb rather than the authors' analysis. Counted in this sample were roughly 100,000 distinct CDR3 sequences; about 9.4% of them appeared once. The top ten clones comprise 6% to 7.5% of the sample.

The origin of this receptor is a male donor with early-stage non-small cell lung cancer. The sequence links TRBV7-9 to TRBJ1-2; no D segment can be confidently identified. The sample here was PBMCs, taken at surgery. The sequence in DNA is TGTGCCAGCAGCTTCAAGGAGTATGGCTACACCTTC. Translated, this gives CASSFKEYGYTF.